This entry is about one T cell receptor beta chain. The record originates from a study of cytomegalovirus exposure and HLA in healthy donors. Trimming cost V 4 bases and J 0 bases; bases outside gene matches: 8. There are 18 residues in the CDR3. Germline assignment: CDR1 MGHRA and CDR2 YSYEKL. Primers included in the PCR were 60 Vbeta and 13 Jbeta primers. Measured with immunoSEQ multiplex PCR; TCRdb has only the in-frame clones, and not every one. This repertoire shows tens of thousands of clones, approximately 82% found once; its top ten account for about 3.1%. The chain combines TRBV4-1 with TRBJ1-6; the match to TRBD1 covers 8 bases. Sequencing used PBMCs. This TCR was sampled from a man aged 50-60 years in good health and CMV-seronegative. DNA of the CDR3: TGCGCCAGCAGCCCGACAGGGGCAGGGGGCTCCTATAATTCACCCCTCCACTTT. It yields the protein CASSPTGAGGSYNSPLHF.